This T cell receptor beta chain was documented in a study of metastatic and nonmetastatic thyroid tumors. Whole-study context: The study looked at repertoires side by side in blood and in tumor or nodule tissue from malignant and benign thyroid patients.

Per the study methods: The study's classifier, a distant-metastasis tool for papillary thyroid cancer, was built using CDR3 differences across clinicopathological groups. TCRdb reprocessed the PCR reads via MiXCR. Clone size and V and J calls follow TCRdb, not the original study. This sample has about 82,000 clones; approximately 12% occur once, and the top ten carry 8.5% to 10%. Broader study findings: Reportedly, malignant thyroid tumors had significantly higher TCR beta diversity than benign nodules, in blood and tumor.

About this clone itself: The antigen is not known. Given a much more abundant clone one base away, this may be a read error.

Every patient was untreated before thyroid surgery. Germline V gives CDR1 MNHEY, CDR2 SMNVEV (reference sequence). The CDR3 is 17 residues long. The trim removed 4 bases at V and 6 bases at J, leaving 15 bases unmatched. The chain has TRBV27 and TRBJ2-3, with 8 bases fitting TRBD1. The specimen sequenced was tumor tissue. This sequence originates from a female donor with papillary thyroid cancer or a benign thyroid nodule (not recorded which). Some clones in this sample may be carry-over from other donors' samples. The CDR3 DNA reads TGTGCCAGCAGTTGGACAGGGAGGCGATCCGAGGTGGATACGCAGTATTTT. This gives the protein CASSWTGRRSEVDTQYF.